These 2 T cell receptor beta chains originate from one sample sequenced in a study of naive and memory T cell subsets. A UMI-containing oligonucleotide was joined by 3' ligation to the TCR cDNA template. Ligated cDNA underwent four rounds of PCR with nested alpha and beta constant region primers and SP2. TCRdb ran MiXCR on the 5' RACE reads and lists one entry per CDR3 protein. This repertoire shows over 45,000 distinct CDR3 sequences, around 8% found once; its top ten account for around a tenth. The receptors shown here come from a female donor in good health.

This clonotype was seen repeatedly, ten times or more. The chain recombines TRBV29-1 with TRBJ1-2; TRBD1 aligns across 9 bases. Germline loops: CDR1 SQVTM, CDR2 ANQGSEA. J lost 6 bases, V lost 7 bases, and 6 bases had no gene match. The CDR3 consists of 12 residues. The CDR3 reads CSARTGVDGYTF. CDR3 sequence (DNA): TGCAGCGCCCGGACAGGGGTCGATGGCTACACCTTC.

This clonotype was recorded many times. This rearrangement joins TRBV18 to TRBJ1-1; 8 bases agree with TRBD1. CDR1 is KGHSH, CDR2 LQKENI, per germline. CDR3 length: 14 residues. V shed 6 bases and J 4 bases; nucleotides not matched to a gene: 7. CDR3 DNA sequence: TGTGCCAGCTCCTTAAGTACAGGGGGCACTGAAGCTTTCTTT. It encodes CASSLSTGGTEAFF.